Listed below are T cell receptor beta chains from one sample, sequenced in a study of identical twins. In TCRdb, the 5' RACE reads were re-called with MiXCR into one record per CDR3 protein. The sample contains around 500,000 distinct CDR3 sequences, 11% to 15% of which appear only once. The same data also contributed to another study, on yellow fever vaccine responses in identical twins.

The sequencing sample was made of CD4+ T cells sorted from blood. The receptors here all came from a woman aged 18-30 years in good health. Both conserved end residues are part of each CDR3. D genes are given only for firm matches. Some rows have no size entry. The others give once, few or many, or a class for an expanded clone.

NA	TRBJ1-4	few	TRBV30	TGTGCCTGGATGAATATGGGAGGAGGAAAACTGTTTTTT	CAWMNMGGGKLFF
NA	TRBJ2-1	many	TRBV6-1	TGTGCCAGCAGCAGAAGCTCCTACAATGAGCAGTTCTTC	CASSRSSYNEQFF
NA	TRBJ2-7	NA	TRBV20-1	TGCAGTGCTAGAGGCGCCCGGTTACGGCCTGAATACGAGCAGTACTTC	CSARGARLRPEYEQYF
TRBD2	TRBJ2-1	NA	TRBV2	TGTGCCAGCAGACACAGCGGGGGGGTTTACAATGAGCAGTTCTTC	CASRHSGGVYNEQFF
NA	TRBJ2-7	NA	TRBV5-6	TGTGCCAGCAGCTTCAAATCGGCCAATAGTTACGAGCAGTACTTC	CASSFKSANSYEQYF
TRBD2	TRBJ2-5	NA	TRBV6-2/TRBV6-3	TGTGCCAGCAGCCACGGACTAGTAGAGACCCAGTACTTC	CASSHGLVETQYF
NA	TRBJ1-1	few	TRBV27	TGTGCCAGCAGTTTATTCCCGGGGGCGATGGAGACTGAAGCTTTCTTT	CASSLFPGAMETEAFF
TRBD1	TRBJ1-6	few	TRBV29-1	TGCAGCGTCGCCATGGGACAGACTAATTCACCCCTCCACTTT	CSVAMGQTNSPLHF
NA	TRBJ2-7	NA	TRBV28	TGTGCCAGCAGTTTAGATCCAGGGCGAGACGAGCAGTACTTC	CASSLDPGRDEQYF
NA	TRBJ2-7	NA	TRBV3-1	TGTGCCAGCAGCCAAGGAGTGACAGCTGAGTACTTC	CASSQGVTAEYF
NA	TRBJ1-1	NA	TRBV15	TGTGCCACCAGCAGAGAAACGGGGAACACTGAAGCTTTCTTT	CATSRETGNTEAFF
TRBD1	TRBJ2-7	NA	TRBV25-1	TGTGCCAGCAGTGAGCCCGGGACAGGCCTCTACGAGCAGTACTTC	CASSEPGTGLYEQYF
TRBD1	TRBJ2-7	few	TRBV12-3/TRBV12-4	TGTGCCAGCAGTATATCGGGACAGGGGGGCGACGAGCAGTACTTC	CASSISGQGGDEQYF
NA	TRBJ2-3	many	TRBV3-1	TGTGCCAGCAGCCAAGGACAGAACACAGATACGCAGTATTTT	CASSQGQNTDTQYF
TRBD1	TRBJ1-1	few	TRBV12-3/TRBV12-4	TGTGCCAGCAGTTTAGGCTTAGGACAGGGGAACACTGAAGCTTTCTTT	CASSLGLGQGNTEAFF
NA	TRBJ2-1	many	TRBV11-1	TGTGCCAGCAGCCCAGGCCGACAGGCTGAGCAGTTCTTC	CASSPGRQAEQFF
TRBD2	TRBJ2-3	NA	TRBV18	TGTGCCAGCACCCCTCGGCTAGCGGGGTTCCCAGATACGCAGTATTTT	CASTPRLAGFPDTQYF
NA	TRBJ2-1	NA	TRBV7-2	TGTGCCAGCAGCTTAGAAAGGGTGAATGAGCAGTTCTTC	CASSLERVNEQFF
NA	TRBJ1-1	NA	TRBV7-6	TGTGCCAGCAGCTTCTCTTCGGACACTGAAGCTTTCTTT	CASSFSSDTEAFF
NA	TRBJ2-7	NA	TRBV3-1	TGTGCCAGCAGCCCATACCCCGGGAGCTACGAGCAGTACTTC	CASSPYPGSYEQYF
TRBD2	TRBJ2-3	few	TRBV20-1	TGCAGTGCTAGAGGCGGGGGATGGCTAGCGGACACAGATACGCAGTATTTT	CSARGGGWLADTDTQYF
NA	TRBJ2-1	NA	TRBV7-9	TGTGCCAGCAGCTTTCCACAGGCCAGCTCCTACAATGAGCAGTTCTTC	CASSFPQASSYNEQFF
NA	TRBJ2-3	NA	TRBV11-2	TGTGCCAGCAGCTTAGTCGGCAGTTATGTCGGTACGCAGTATTTT	CASSLVGSYVGTQYF
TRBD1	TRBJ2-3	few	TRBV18	TGTGCCAGCTCACCACCGGGACAGAGAACAGATACGCAGTATTTT	CASSPPGQRTDTQYF
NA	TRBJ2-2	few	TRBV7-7	TGTGCTAGCAGGACAGATACCGGGGAGCTGTTTTTT	CASRTDTGELFF
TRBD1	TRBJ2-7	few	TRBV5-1	TGCGCCAGCAGCTTGGGGACAGGAAAGGCCTACGAGCAGTACTTC	CASSLGTGKAYEQYF
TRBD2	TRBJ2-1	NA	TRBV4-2	TGTGCCAGCAGCCAAATCCCCGGGACTAGCGGGAGTAATGAGCGGTTCTTC	CASSQIPGTSGSNERFF
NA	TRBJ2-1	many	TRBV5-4	TGTGCCAGCAGCCACGGAGGAGGCTCCTACAATGAGCAGTTCTTC	CASSHGGGSYNEQFF
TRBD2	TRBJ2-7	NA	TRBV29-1	TGCAGCGTTGGTAGTGAGAGCGGGAGGGCCTGGGGGTTTTACGAGCAGTACTTC	CSVGSESGRAWGFYEQYF
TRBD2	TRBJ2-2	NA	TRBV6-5	TGTGCCAGCAGTTACGACGGTCGGGGGGTGTCCGGGGAGCTGTTTTTT	CASSYDGRGVSGELFF
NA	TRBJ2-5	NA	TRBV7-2	TGTGCCAGCAGCCCTACAGGTTGGGGACGAGAGACCCAGTACTTC	CASSPTGWGRETQYF
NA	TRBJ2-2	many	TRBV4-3	TGCGCCAGCAGCCAAAAGACAGGCCCCACCGGGGAGCTGTTTTTT	CASSQKTGPTGELFF
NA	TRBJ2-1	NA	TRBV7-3	TGTGCCAGCAGCTTGGGGCCTCAGGAATACAATGAGCAGTTCTTC	CASSLGPQEYNEQFF
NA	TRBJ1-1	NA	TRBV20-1	TGCAGTGCTAGGAGGGCGGGGGCGCCTGATGAAGCTTTCTTT	CSARRAGAPDEAFF
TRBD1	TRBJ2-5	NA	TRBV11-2	TGTGCCAGCAGCTTACAAAAGTCCCAGGGGGCTGTACAAGAGACCCAGTACTTC	CASSLQKSQGAVQETQYF
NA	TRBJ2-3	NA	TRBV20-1	TGCAGTGCTAGAGCCCGCAGCGGGTCCACAGATACGCAGTATTTT	CSARARSGSTDTQYF
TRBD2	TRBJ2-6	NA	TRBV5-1	TGCGCCAGCAGCTGGACCGGGACTAGCGGGAGGACTGGGGCCAACGTCCTGACTTTC	CASSWTGTSGRTGANVLTF
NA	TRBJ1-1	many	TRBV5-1	TGCGCCAGCAGCTTGCAGGGGAAGGGCACTGAAGCTTTCTTT	CASSLQGKGTEAFF
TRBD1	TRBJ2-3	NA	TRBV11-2	TGTGCCAGCAGCTTAGATCCGGGACAGCTATCCACAGATACGCAGTATTTT	CASSLDPGQLSTDTQYF
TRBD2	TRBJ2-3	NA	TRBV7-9	TGTGCCAGCAGCTCGCTTGAGCGGGAGGGCACAGATACGCAGTATTTT	CASSSLEREGTDTQYF
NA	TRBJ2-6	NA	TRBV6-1	TGTGCCAGCAGCGACCAAGAATCTGGGGCCAACGTCCTGACTTTC	CASSDQESGANVLTF
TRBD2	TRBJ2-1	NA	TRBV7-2	TGTGCCAGCAGCTTAATCGCGGGGGGGCCGCAGTTCTTC	CASSLIAGGPQFF
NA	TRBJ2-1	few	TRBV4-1	TGCGCCAGCAGCCAAGATGGTGGGGGGGCTTCCTACAATGAGCAGTTCTTC	CASSQDGGGASYNEQFF
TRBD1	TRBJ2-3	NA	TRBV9	TGTGCCAGCAGCTCGAGACAGGGGGGAACCACAGATACGCAGTATTTT	CASSSRQGGTTDTQYF
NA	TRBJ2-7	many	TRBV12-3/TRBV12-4	TGTGCCAGCAGTTTTAGGGGCGAGCAGTACTTC	CASSFRGEQYF
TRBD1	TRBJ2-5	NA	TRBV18	TGTGCCAGCTCACCACCGGACAGGGGCTTAGAGACCCAGTACTTC	CASSPPDRGLETQYF
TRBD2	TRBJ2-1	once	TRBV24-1	TGTGCCACCAGTACTTGGCGGGGGGCAGGGGAGAATGAGCAGTTCTTC	CATSTWRGAGENEQFF
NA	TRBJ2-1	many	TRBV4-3	TGCGCCAGCAGCCAAGAACCAGGGAGGAATGAGCAGTTCTTC	CASSQEPGRNEQFF